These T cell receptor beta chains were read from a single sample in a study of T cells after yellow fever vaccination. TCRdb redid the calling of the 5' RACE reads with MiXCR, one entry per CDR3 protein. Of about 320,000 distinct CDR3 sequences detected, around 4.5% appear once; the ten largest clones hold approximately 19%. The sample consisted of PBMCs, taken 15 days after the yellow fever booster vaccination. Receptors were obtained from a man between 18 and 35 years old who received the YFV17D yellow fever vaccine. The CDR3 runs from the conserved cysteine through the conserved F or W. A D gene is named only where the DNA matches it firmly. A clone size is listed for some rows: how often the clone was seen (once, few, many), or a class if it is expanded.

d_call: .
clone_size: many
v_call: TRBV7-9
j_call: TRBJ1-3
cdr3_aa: CASSLQPDSGNTIYF
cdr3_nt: TGTGCCAGCAGCTTGCAGCCGGACTCTGGAAACACCATATATTTT

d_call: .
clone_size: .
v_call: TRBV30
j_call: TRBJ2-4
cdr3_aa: CAWSPAKNIQYF
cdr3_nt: TGTGCCTGGAGTCCAGCCAAAAACATTCAGTACTTC

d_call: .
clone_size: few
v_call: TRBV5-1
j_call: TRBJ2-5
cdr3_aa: CASSLDVGAGTQYF
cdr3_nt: TGCGCCAGCAGCTTGGATGTGGGGGCTGGGACCCAGTACTTC

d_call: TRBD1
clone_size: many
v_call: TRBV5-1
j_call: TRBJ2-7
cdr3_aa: CASTPGGQPTEQYF
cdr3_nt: TGCGCCAGCACCCCAGGGGGCCAACCGACCGAGCAGTACTTC

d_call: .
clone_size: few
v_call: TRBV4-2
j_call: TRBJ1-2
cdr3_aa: CASSQDMQGRLGRTTNYGYTF
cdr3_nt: TGTGCCAGCAGCCAAGATATGCAGGGTCGGTTGGGGCGCACTACTAACTATGGCTACACCTTC

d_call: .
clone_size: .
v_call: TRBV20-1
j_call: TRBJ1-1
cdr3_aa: CSARGYVNTEAFF
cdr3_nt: TGCAGTGCTAGAGGCTACGTGAACACTGAAGCTTTCTTT

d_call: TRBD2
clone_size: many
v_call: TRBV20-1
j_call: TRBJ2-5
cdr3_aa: CSAPLSSGEETQYF
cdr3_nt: TGCAGTGCTCCCCTTTCTAGCGGGGAAGAGACCCAGTACTTC

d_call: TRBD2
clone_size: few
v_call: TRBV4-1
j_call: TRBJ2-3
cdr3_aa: CASSPPWGRGGRDTQYF
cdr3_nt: TGCGCCAGCAGCCCCCCATGGGGGCGGGGGGGACGAGATACGCAGTATTTT

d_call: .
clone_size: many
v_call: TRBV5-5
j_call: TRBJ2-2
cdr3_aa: CASSLVGGTNTGELFF
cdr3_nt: TGTGCCAGCAGCTTGGTCGGTGGGACGAACACCGGGGAGCTGTTTTTT

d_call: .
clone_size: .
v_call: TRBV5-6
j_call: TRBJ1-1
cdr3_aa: CASSFRTNTEAFF
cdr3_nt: TGTGCCAGCAGCTTCCGAACGAACACTGAAGCTTTCTTT

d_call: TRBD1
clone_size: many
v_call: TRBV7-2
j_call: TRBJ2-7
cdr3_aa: CASSFDGTEPYEQYF
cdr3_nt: TGTGCCAGCAGCTTTGACGGGACAGAGCCCTACGAGCAGTACTTC

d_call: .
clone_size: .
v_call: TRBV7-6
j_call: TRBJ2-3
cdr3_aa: CASRESGGQTQYF
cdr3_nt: TGTGCCAGCCGGGAAAGCGGGGGACAGACGCAGTATTTT

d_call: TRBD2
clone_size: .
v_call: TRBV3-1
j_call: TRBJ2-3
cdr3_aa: CASSQDRSGVKADTQYF
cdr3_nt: TGTGCCAGCAGCCAAGATCGGAGCGGGGTGAAGGCAGATACGCAGTATTTT

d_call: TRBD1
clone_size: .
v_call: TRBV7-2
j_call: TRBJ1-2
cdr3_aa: CASSLELTGGGYYGYTF
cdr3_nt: TGTGCCAGCAGCTTAGAGTTGACAGGGGGAGGTTACTATGGCTACACCTTC

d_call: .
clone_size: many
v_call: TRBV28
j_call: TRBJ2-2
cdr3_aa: CASSSQNTGELFF
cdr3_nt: TGTGCCAGCAGTTCTCAGAACACCGGGGAGCTGTTTTTT

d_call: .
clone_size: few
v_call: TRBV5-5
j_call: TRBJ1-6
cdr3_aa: CASSARGPLNSPLHF
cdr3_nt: TGTGCCAGCAGCGCCAGAGGGCCCCTTAATTCACCCCTCCACTTT

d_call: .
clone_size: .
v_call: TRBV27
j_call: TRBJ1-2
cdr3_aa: CASSSLLMGPRPGYTF
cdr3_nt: TGTGCCAGCAGTTCCCTCCTGATGGGCCCCCGTCCTGGCTACACCTTC

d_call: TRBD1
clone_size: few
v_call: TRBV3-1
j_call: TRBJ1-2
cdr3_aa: CASSQDQSDRGVYGYTF
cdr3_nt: TGTGCCAGCAGCCAAGATCAGTCGGACAGGGGAGTTTATGGCTACACCTTC